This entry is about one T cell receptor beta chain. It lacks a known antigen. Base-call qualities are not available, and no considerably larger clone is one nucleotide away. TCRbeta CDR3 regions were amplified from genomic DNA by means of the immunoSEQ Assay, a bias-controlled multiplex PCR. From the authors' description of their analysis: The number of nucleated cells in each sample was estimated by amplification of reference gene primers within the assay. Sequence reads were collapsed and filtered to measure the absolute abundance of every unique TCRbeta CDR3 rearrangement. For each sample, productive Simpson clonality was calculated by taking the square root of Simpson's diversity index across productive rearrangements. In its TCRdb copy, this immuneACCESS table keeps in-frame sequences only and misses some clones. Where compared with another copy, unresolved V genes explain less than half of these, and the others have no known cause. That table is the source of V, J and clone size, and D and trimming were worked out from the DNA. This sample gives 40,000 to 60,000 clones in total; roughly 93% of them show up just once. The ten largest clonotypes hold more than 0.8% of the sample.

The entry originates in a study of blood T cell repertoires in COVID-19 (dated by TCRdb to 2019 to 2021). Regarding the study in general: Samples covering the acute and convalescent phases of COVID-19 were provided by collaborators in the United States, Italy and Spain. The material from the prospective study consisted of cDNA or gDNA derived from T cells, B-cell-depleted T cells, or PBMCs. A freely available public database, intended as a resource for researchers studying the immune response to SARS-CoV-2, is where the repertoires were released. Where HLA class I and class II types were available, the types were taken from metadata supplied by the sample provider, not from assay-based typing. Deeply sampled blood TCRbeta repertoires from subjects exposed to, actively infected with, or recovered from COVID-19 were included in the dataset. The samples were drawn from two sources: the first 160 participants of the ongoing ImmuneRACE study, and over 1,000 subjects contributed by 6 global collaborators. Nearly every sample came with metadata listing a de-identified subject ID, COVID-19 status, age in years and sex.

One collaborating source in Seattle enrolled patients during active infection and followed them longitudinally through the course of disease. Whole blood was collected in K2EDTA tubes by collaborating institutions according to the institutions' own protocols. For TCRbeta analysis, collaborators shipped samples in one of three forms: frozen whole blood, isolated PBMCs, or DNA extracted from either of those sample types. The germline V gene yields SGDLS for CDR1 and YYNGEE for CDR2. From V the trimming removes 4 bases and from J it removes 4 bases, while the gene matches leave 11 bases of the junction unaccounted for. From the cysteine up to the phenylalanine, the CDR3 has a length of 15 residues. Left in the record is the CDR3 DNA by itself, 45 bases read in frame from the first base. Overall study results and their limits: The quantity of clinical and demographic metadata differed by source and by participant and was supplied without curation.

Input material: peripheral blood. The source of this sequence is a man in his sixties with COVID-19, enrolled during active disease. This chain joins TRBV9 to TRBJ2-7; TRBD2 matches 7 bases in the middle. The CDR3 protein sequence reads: CASSPGLGGVYEQYF. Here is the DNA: TGTGCCAGCAGCCCAGGACTTGGGGGGGTTTACGAGCAGTACTTC.